These 9 T cell receptor beta chains were sequenced from one sample in a study of shared T cell receptors in the human thymus. The table came from immunoSEQ multiplex PCR; TCRdb's copy has only in-frame clones and leaves some out. The sample yields approximately 490,000 clones, approximately 78% seen once. These data are also associated with another study on human thymus T cells.

The sequencing input was thymocytes. These TCRs come from a boy less than two years old with a congenital heart defect.

The chain combines TRBV6-4 with TRBJ2-5; 9 positions match TRBD1. CDR1 and CDR2 (germline): MRHNA, SNTAGT. V shed 4 bases, J shed 3 bases, and the junction held 6 bases outside the gene matches. The CDR3 covers 15 residues. This CDR3 is CASSGPGTGKETQYF. The CDR3 nucleotides are TGTGCCAGCAGTGGCCCCGGGACAGGGAAAGAGACCCAGTACTTC.

In this sample, this clone turned up a few times. The J gene is TRBJ2-2, the V gene TRBV4-1, with 9 bases lining up with TRBD2. The V segment lost 1 base and the J segment 5 bases; nucleotides outside the gene matches: 14. From germline, CDR1 is MGHRA and CDR2 YSYEKL. CDR3 length: 19 residues. The CDR3 sequence: CASSQGIVREGHHTGELFF. As DNA, the CDR3 is TGCGCCAGCAGCCAAGGAATCGTGCGGGAGGGCCATCATACCGGGGAGCTGTTTTTT.

CDR3 coding DNA: TGTGCCAGCAGCGGAAGGGACAGGGTGCACGGGGAGCTGTTTTTT. It yields the protein CASSGRDRVHGELFF. V gene TRBV7-2 combines with J gene TRBJ2-2; 9 bases agree with TRBD1. Germline CDR1 is SGHTA and CDR2 is FQGNSA. The V and J ends lost 5 bases and 7 bases, in that order; junction bases with no gene match: 8. The CDR3 loop spans 15 amino acids.

V is TRBV6-5 and J is TRBJ2-7, with TRBD1 matching 8 bases. Trimming cost V 6 bases and J 2 bases; bases outside gene matches: 0. The germline CDR1 and CDR2 sequences are MNHEY and SVGAGI. CDR3 length equals 12 residues. This chain's CDR3 is CASRDRAYEQYF. The CDR3 DNA sequence: TGTGCCAGCAGGGACAGGGCCTACGAGCAGTACTTC.

The chain carries TRBV4-2 and TRBJ2-1; perhaps TRBD2 as D (5 bases). CDR3 size: 17 residues. Per germline, CDR1 LGHNA and CDR2 YNFKEQ. Trimming shortened V by 0 bases and J by 9 bases, and 21 bases separated the two germline ends. In nucleotides, the CDR3 is TGTGCCAGCAGCCAAGATTCCGGCGGAGGTACCCGGCGTGAGCAGTTCTTC. Its protein product is CASSQDSGGGTRREQFF.

The chain is built from TRBV19 and TRBJ2-7, with 8 bases that match TRBD2. Germline V CDR1 and CDR2: LNHDA, SQIVND (reference sequence). Trimming removed 3 bases from V and 4 bases from J; junction bases left unmatched: 11. This CDR3 is 16 amino acids long. CDR3 sequence (DNA): TGTGCCAGTAGTATCTTACCTCCGGGGGGGAAGTACGAGCAGTACTTC. This gives the protein CASSILPPGGKYEQYF.

The chain is built from TRBV6-5 and TRBJ2-1; D might be TRBD2 (5 bases). The CDR3 extends over 12 amino acids. V shed 4 bases and J shed 8 bases, with 9 bases lying between them. Germline V lookup: CDR1 MNHEY, CDR2 SVGAGI. CDR3 nucleotide sequence: TGTGCCAGCAGTTCCGGGGATGATGAGCAGTTCTTC. Its translation: CASSSGDDEQFF.

This chain links TRBV28 with TRBJ2-3; 7 nucleotides align to TRBD2. From germline, CDR1 is MDHEN and CDR2 SYDVKM. The CDR3 loop spans 14 amino acids. The J segment lost 0 bases and the V segment lost 8 bases, leaving 5 bases of the junction unmatched. CDR3 sequence: CASLFGGSTDTQYF. In DNA, the CDR3 is TGTGCCAGCCTCTTCGGGGGGAGCACAGATACGCAGTATTTT.

The chain is built from TRBV7-6 and TRBJ1-1, with a possible D match to TRBD1 (5 bases). CDR1 SGHVS and CDR2 FNYEAQ come from the germline V gene. CDR3 length: 15 amino acids. Between the trimmed V and J ends, which lost 1 base and 1 base, there was a span of 10 bases. The chain's CDR3 is CASSLVQGKNTEAFF. DNA for the CDR3: TGTGCCAGCAGCTTAGTCCAGGGTAAGAACACTGAAGCTTTCTTT.